What follows are 20 T cell receptor beta chains derived from one specimen sequenced in a study of CD8 T cells in Susac syndrome. It was with random hexamers that 0.5 to 1 ug RNA was reverse transcribed. Each CDR3 protein is one row after TCRdb ran MiXCR on the immunoSEQ multiplex PCR reads. The sample contains around 130,000 distinct CDR3 sequences, about 95% of which appear only once. Sequenced sample: CD4+ T cells from PBMCs. The receptor source for this set is a human donor with multiple sclerosis.

This clonotype was found once. The genes are TRBV29-1 and TRBJ2-3; no definite D call. The ends were cut back, 5 bases at V and 2 bases at J, with 5 bases in the middle. Germline assignment: CDR1 SQVTM and CDR2 ANQGSEA. The CDR3 totals 11 residues. The CDR3: CSVWFTDTQYF. In DNA, the CDR3 is TGCAGCGTTTGGTTCACAGATACGCAGTATTTT.

The chain carries TRBV20-1 and TRBJ1-2; D gene ambiguous. Germline CDR1 and CDR2: DFQATT and SNEGSKA (reference sequence). The germline V and J ends were trimmed by 2 bases and 4 bases, with 5 bases remaining between them. The CDR3 covers 11 residues. CDR3 in amino acids: CSARMGYGYTF. The CDR3 bases are TGCAGTGCTAGAATGGGCTATGGCTACACCTTC.

This chain links TRBV20-1 with TRBJ2-3; no clear D. Germline-derived CDR1 and CDR2 are DFQATT and SNEGSKA (reference sequence). V was trimmed by 3 bases and J by 1 base, leaving 11 bases between them. There are 14 residues in the CDR3. CDR3 sequence reads: CSASPLYGTDTQYF. DNA for the CDR3: TGCAGTGCTAGCCCTCTATACGGCACAGATACGCAGTATTTT.

The J gene is TRBJ1-4, the V gene TRBV20-1, with TRBD1 as a possible D gene (5 bases). V shed 3 bases and J shed 6 bases, with 11 bases lying between them. CDR3 length: 13 amino acids. Germline CDR1 reads DFQATT; CDR2 reads SNEGSKA (reference sequence). This CDR3 is CSARGPRDEKLFF. The DNA for the CDR3 is TGCAGTGCTAGGGGACCGAGGGATGAAAAACTGTTTTTT.

The chain joins TRBV29-1 to TRBJ2-2, with 9 bases fitting TRBD2. Germline trimming cut 4 bases from V and 8 bases from J; bases unmatched to any gene: 11. The CDR3 has 15 amino acids. Germline V gene data show CDR1 as SQVTM and CDR2 as ANQGSEA. The CDR3 DNA reads TGCAGCGTTGTTGGGAGAGCGGGAGGTAGAGGGGAGCTGTTTTTT. Translating it yields CSVVGRAGGRGELFF.

The V gene is TRBV25-1, the J gene TRBJ1-6; D ambiguous. Germline values: CDR1 MGHDK, CDR2 SYGVNS. The CDR3 runs to 15 residues. Trimming removed 0 bases at V and 5 bases at J, with 8 bases between. CDR3 amino acids: CASSEYWQNNSPLHF. As DNA, the CDR3 is TGTGCCAGCAGTGAATATTGGCAGAATAATTCACCCCTCCACTTT.

This rearrangement joins TRBV21-1 to TRBJ2-7; TRBD1 is the table's D call, not checked against the DNA. TRBV21-1 is a documented pseudogene. The CDR3 runs to 13 residues. CDR3 amino acids: CASSFTSPTIRDF. The CDR3 DNA sequence: TGTGCCAGCAGCTTTACTTCCCCCACGATAAGGGACTTC.

This chain links TRBV29-1 with TRBJ1-2, with no clear D. V lost 3 bases, J lost 8 bases, and 7 bases lay in between. Germline V gives CDR1 SQVTM, CDR2 ANQGSEA. This CDR3 has 10 amino acids. Written as DNA, the CDR3 is TGCAGCGTTGACTCGGAGGGCTACACCTTC. This codes for CSVDSEGYTF.

The chain uses TRBV24-1 and TRBJ1-2; tentative D call: TRBD1 (5 bases). CDR1 is KGHDR, CDR2 SFDVKD, per germline. V gave up 0 bases and J gave up 4 bases, with 8 bases separating them. The CDR3 is 14 residues long. The CDR3 loop is CATSDLRQTYGYTF. For the CDR3, the DNA is TGTGCCACCAGTGATTTGCGACAGACCTATGGCTACACCTTC.

The chain has TRBV20-1 and TRBJ2-7, with D tentatively TRBD1 (5 bases). The germline V and J ends were trimmed by 2 bases and 7 bases, with 18 bases remaining between them. CDR1 DFQATT and CDR2 SNEGSKA come from the germline V gene (reference sequence). This CDR3 has 14 amino acids. The DNA of the CDR3 is TGCAGTGCTAGACAGGGCCGGTTCGGGTTGGAGCAGTACTTC. This codes for CSARQGRFGLEQYF.

The V gene is TRBV11-2, the J gene TRBJ2-3; perhaps TRBD1 as D (5 bases). The V gene lost 1 base and the J gene lost 8 bases, with 13 bases spanning the gap. The germline gives CDR1 SGHAT, CDR2 FQNNGV. This CDR3 spans 14 amino acids. The CDR3 coding sequence is TGTGCCAGCAGCTTAGTAAGCAGGCAGGGTACGCAGTATTTT. Its translation is CASSLVSRQGTQYF.

The chain links TRBV20-1 to TRBJ2-5; 9 bases are a match to TRBD2. From germline, CDR1 is DFQATT and CDR2 SNEGSKA (reference sequence). This CDR3 is 15 amino acids long. V was pared by 3 bases and J by 3 bases, with 8 bases of the junction left unmatched. The DNA of the CDR3 is TGCAGTGCTAGTTCAATAGCGGGAGTAGAAGAGACCCAGTACTTC. It codes for CSASSIAGVEETQYF.

CDR3 sequence: CSARIVTANSPLHF. CDR3 DNA sequence: TGCAGTGCTAGAATCGTGACAGCGAATTCACCCCTCCACTTT. The gene calls are TRBV20-1 and TRBJ1-6; the D gene is possibly TRBD1 (5 bases). CDR1 DFQATT and CDR2 SNEGSKA come from the germline V gene (reference sequence). V lost 2 bases and J lost 7, with 12 bases in between. CDR3 length: 14 residues.

The V gene is TRBV9, the J gene TRBJ1-6; D remains unclear. The CDR3 extends over 15 amino acids. V was trimmed by 0 bases and J by 5 bases, leaving 9 bases between them. From germline, CDR1 is SGDLS and CDR2 YYNGEE. This CDR3 is CASSVGWGDNSPLHF. The CDR3 DNA follows: TGTGCCAGCAGCGTAGGATGGGGAGATAATTCACCCCTCCACTTT. Full variable domain (missing parts from reference TRBV9 and TRBJ1-6): DSGVTQTPKHLITATGQRVTLRCSPRSGDLSVYWYQQSLDQGLQFLIQYYNGEERAKGNILERFSAQQFPDLHSELNLSSLELGDSALYFCASSVGWGDNSPLHFGNGTRLTVT.

The J gene is TRBJ2-1, the V gene TRBV20-1; 7 nucleotides line up with TRBD2. The CDR3 has 13 amino acids. Germline lookup yields CDR1 DFQATT and CDR2 SNEGSKA (reference sequence). The J segment lost 8 bases and the V segment lost 5 bases, leaving 9 bases of the junction unmatched. The CDR3, as DNA: TGCAGTGCTCTTCGGGACGGGGGGTATGAGCAGTTCTTC. It codes for CSALRDGGYEQFF.

The chain carries TRBV5-1 and TRBJ2-1; tentative D call: TRBD2 (6 bases). The CDR3 spans 16 residues. Germline CDR1 is SGHRS and CDR2 is YFSETQ. V was pared by 3 bases and J by 5 bases, with 18 bases between. CDR3 in DNA: TGCGCCAGCAGCTCGGGACTGAGACCCACACACAATGAGCAGTTCTTC. Protein sequence: CASSSGLRPTHNEQFF.

The V call is TRBV5-6, the J call TRBJ2-7; tentative D call: TRBD2 (7 bases). Germline CDR1 SGHDT, CDR2 YYEEEE. The CDR3 sequence is 15 residues long. V gave up 4 bases and J gave up 4 bases, with 18 bases separating them. CDR3 in amino acids: CASSPAGAGRYEQYF. CDR3 bases: TGTGCCAGCAGCCCCGCGGGGGCAGGGAGGTACGAGCAGTACTTC. The whole variable domain, remainder taken from reference TRBV5-6 and TRBJ2-7, is DAGVTQSPTHLIKTRGQQVTLRCSPKSGHDTVSWYQQALGQGPQFIFQYYEEEERQRGNFPDRFSGHQFPNYSSELNVNALLLGDSALYLCASSPAGAGRYEQYFGPGTRLTVT.

The V call is TRBV7-9, the J call TRBJ2-1; 9 bases map to TRBD1. The CDR3 runs 16 residues. V shed 1 base and J 7 bases; nucleotides not matched to a gene: 8. The germline gives CDR1 SEHNR, CDR2 FQNEAQ (reference sequence). The CDR3 region is CASSLGTGTGMNEQFF. CDR3 nucleotide sequence: TGTGCCAGCAGCTTAGGAACCGGGACAGGGATGAATGAGCAGTTCTTC.

This rearrangement joins TRBV7-9 to TRBJ2-7; TRBD1 is a possible D gene (5 bases). V lost 6 bases and J 5 bases, leaving 17 bases between the germline ends. Germline lookup yields CDR1 SEHNR and CDR2 FQNEAQ (reference sequence). CDR3 length equals 14 residues. CDR3 amino acids: CASRSLKGIHEQYF. DNA of the CDR3: TGTGCCAGCAGATCCCTTAAGGGGATCCACGAGCAGTACTTC.

This clonotype was detected only once. In DNA form, the CDR3 reads TGTGCCAGCAGCCAAGCCAGTCCCTACGAGCAGTACTTC. Its translation: CASSQASPYEQYF. The chain employs TRBV3-1 and TRBJ2-7; D is uncertain. Trimming took 1 base from V and 2 from J, leaving 6 bases between them. Germline V gene sequence: CDR1 LGHDT, CDR2 YNNKEL (reference sequence). The CDR3 contains 13 residues.